The 9 T cell receptor beta chains presented below share a single source sample, sequenced in a study of cytomegalovirus exposure and HLA in healthy donors. A multiplex PCR was run with 60 Vbeta primers and 13 Jbeta primers. Only in-frame clones appear in the TCRdb table, and some are missing; sequencing was by immunoSEQ multiplex PCR. Of about 59,000 clones in the sample, 75% to 85% were seen once. The material sequenced was PBMCs. These receptors were taken from a human donor in good health.

The rearrangement joins TRBV6-1 to TRBJ1-4; a possible D gene is TRBD1 (5 bases). V was pared by 2 bases and J by 8 bases, with 12 bases between. The CDR3 consists of 14 residues. Germline CDR1 is MNHNS and CDR2 is SASEGT. The CDR3 region has the DNA TGTGCCAGCAGTGAACAGGGTTCGCGGGAAAAACTGTTTTTT. Its translation is CASSEQGSREKLFF.

This chain joins TRBV4-3 and TRBJ2-3; D remains unclear. Germline CDR1 LGHNA, CDR2 YSLEER. This CDR3 spans 15 amino acids. Between the trimmed V and J ends, which lost 0 bases and 0 bases, there was a span of 7 bases. In DNA, the CDR3 is TGCGCCAGCAGCCAAGATCACACCAGCACAGATACGCAGTATTTT. It translates to CASSQDHTSTDTQYF.

The rearrangement uses TRBV29-1 and TRBJ1-4; no firm D call. Trimming pared 7 bases from V and 0 bases from J, leaving 9 bases between. Germline CDR1 is SQVTM and CDR2 is ANQGSEA. This CDR3 contains 13 residues. The CDR3 region has the DNA TGCAGCGCATCACCAGCAACTAATGAAAAACTGTTTTTT. Protein: CSASPATNEKLFF.

The rearrangement uses TRBV4-1 and TRBJ1-1; 8 bases line up with TRBD1. The J segment lost 5 bases and the V segment lost 4 bases, leaving 9 bases of the junction unmatched. This CDR3 region has 15 residues. Germline V gene lookup returns CDR1 MGHRA and CDR2 YSYEKL. CDR3 coding DNA: TGCGCCAGCAGCCTAGGACAGGGCATCGTAACTGAAGCTTTCTTT. Amino acid sequence: CASSLGQGIVTEAFF.

J is TRBJ2-5 and V is TRBV7-9; TRBD1 is a possible D gene (6 bases). The germline V and J ends were trimmed by 2 bases and 2 bases, with 15 bases remaining between them. The CDR3 has 16 residues. Germline loops: CDR1 SEHNR, CDR2 FQNEAQ (reference sequence). CDR3 sequence: CASSLMLLGAQETQYF. The CDR3 bases are TGTGCCAGCAGCTTAATGCTGCTGGGGGCGCAAGAGACCCAGTACTTC.

The genes are TRBV6-4 and TRBJ2-3; 8 bases are shared with TRBD2. Germline V lookup: CDR1 MRHNA, CDR2 SNTAGT. V lost 8 bases to trimming and J lost 2 bases; unmatched junction nucleotides: 12. The CDR3 sequence is 16 residues long. The CDR3 coding sequence is TGTGCCAGCCTCCCGGTAGCGGGGAAAATCACAGATACGCAGTATTTT. Translating gives CASLPVAGKITDTQYF.

The rearrangement joins TRBV15 to TRBJ1-5, with D possibly TRBD1 on 5 matching bases. The CDR3 extends over 14 amino acids. Germline values: CDR1 LNHNV, CDR2 YYDKDF (reference sequence). V lost 7 bases and J lost 6, with 16 bases in between. The CDR3 coding sequence is TGTGCCACCACTTCCCGACAGCAAGGTCAGCCCCAGCATTTT. This sequence encodes CATTSRQQGQPQHF.

Concerning this clone: Additional DNA sequences in this sample encode the identical CDR3. The CDR3 nucleotides are TGTGCCAGCAGCGCGGGGGGAGGGAGGGCCGATCAGCCCCAGCATTTT. It codes for CASSAGGGRADQPQHF. The gene calls are TRBV7-9 and TRBJ1-5; TRBD1 might be the D (5 bases). The CDR3 has 16 residues. CDR1 is SEHNR, CDR2 FQNEAQ, per germline (reference sequence). The germline V and J ends were trimmed by 5 bases and 5 bases, with 19 bases remaining between them.

The CDR3: CASTHRKVGDYNEQFF. CDR3 DNA sequence: TGTGCCAGCACACATCGGAAGGTGGGAGACTACAATGAGCAGTTCTTC. This sequence joins TRBV27 and TRBJ2-1; tentatively, D is TRBD2 (5 bases). The length of the CDR3 is 16 residues. V dropped 7 bases and J dropped 3 bases, with 19 bases sitting between them. Germline V gene data show CDR1 as MNHEY and CDR2 as SMNVEV (reference sequence).